A selection of T cell receptor beta chains follows, all from one sample in a study of OX40 agonist ivuxolimab in advanced cancers. The assay was immunoSEQ multiplex PCR, and TCRdb's table has in-frame clones only and misses some. The sample has roughly 63,000 clones, around 86% seen once. The sample consisted of CD4+ or CD8+ T cells sorted from blood, taken in a trial of the OX40 agonist ivuxolimab. The receptors shown here come from an adult with an advanced solid tumor such as melanoma, head and neck, liver or kidney cancer. Each CDR3 is given with its conserved first and last residue. Each record gives: J gene, clone size, V gene, D gene, CDR3 DNA, CDR3 protein. The D gene is left open where the match is weak. Clone size is given for some rows only: seen once, a few or many times, or a class if the clone is expanded.

TRBJ1-2 - TRBV6-5 TRBD1 TGTGCCAGCAGTTACGAGAACAGGGGTGGCTACACCTTC CASSYENRGGYTF
TRBJ2-7 once TRBV5-1 TRBD1 TGCGCCAGCAGCTCGACCCCGTATCAGGGGGCATCTAGTTCCTACGAGCAGTACTTC CASSSTPYQGASSSYEQYF
TRBJ2-7 few TRBV2 - TGTGCCAGCAGCAAGGACCGACGCTCCTACGAGCAGTACTTC CASSKDRRSYEQYF
TRBJ2-5 - TRBV19 TRBD2 TGTGCCAGTAGTATGAACCTGGGAGGGGAAGAGACCCAGTACTTC CASSMNLGGEETQYF
TRBJ2-7 - TRBV7-9 - TGTGCCAGCAGCCGAGGGGTTGACTACGAGCAGTACTTC CASSRGVDYEQYF
TRBJ1-1 once TRBV18 TRBD1 TGTGCCAGCTCACCCGCGACAGGGGGTCTCACTGAAGCTTTCTTT CASSPATGGLTEAFF
TRBJ1-3 few TRBV6-5 - TGTGCCAGCAGTTACTCAGGAGACTCTGGAAACACCATATATTTT CASSYSGDSGNTIYF
TRBJ2-5 - TRBV7-3 TRBD1 TGTGCCAGCAGCTTATGGGCCGGGACAGCAGAGACCCAGTACTTC CASSLWAGTAETQYF
TRBJ2-3 - TRBV10-3 - TGTGCCATCACCCCTGACCCGGGACACTCCACCACAGATACGCAGTATTTT CAITPDPGHSTTDTQYF
TRBJ2-5 - TRBV28 - TGTGCCAGCAGCCCTCCACTTGTTGGGACCCAGTACTTC CASSPPLVGTQYF
TRBJ1-4 - TRBV5-1 - TGCGCCAGCAGCCCGGGGGCTGGACGGCGAGGAGAAAAACTGTTTTTT CASSPGAGRRGEKLFF
TRBJ1-1 - TRBV5-1 - TGCGCCAGCAGCTTGGGAGTTATGAACACTGAAGCTTTCTTT CASSLGVMNTEAFF
TRBJ1-5 - TRBV6-5 - TGTGCCAGCAGTACAAGCAATCAGCCCCAGCATTTT CASSTSNQPQHF
TRBJ1-1 - TRBV2 - TGTGCCACCCTATTGACAGTTAACACTGAAGCTTTCTTT CATLLTVNTEAFF
TRBJ2-7 - TRBV6-5 - TGTGCCAGCAGGGGTAACTACGAGCAGTACTTC CASRGNYEQYF
TRBJ1-2 - TRBV6-1 - TGTGCCAGCAGCCAATATGAGGGCAGCAACTATGGCTACACCTTC CASSQYEGSNYGYTF
TRBJ1-2 - TRBV28 - TGTGCCAGCAGTATAGTCTCTTCCCAGGGGAAGGGCTACACCTTC CASSIVSSQGKGYTF
TRBJ2-3 - TRBV11-3 - TGTGCCAGCGGGGGAACAGATACGCAGTATTTT CASGGTDTQYF
TRBJ2-2 - TRBV11-1 - TGTGCCAGCAGCCCACGACAGGCCGCGAACACCGGGGAGCTGTTTTTT CASSPRQAANTGELFF
TRBJ1-4 - TRBV19 TRBD1 TGTGCCAGTACTACTCCCGGACAGGGGGCATATGAAAAACTGTTTTTT CASTTPGQGAYEKLFF
TRBJ2-7 - TRBV28 TRBD2 TGTGCCAGCCTTACTAGCGGGGGGGCCTACGAGCAGTACTTC CASLTSGGAYEQYF
TRBJ1-1 - TRBV7-2 TRBD1 TGTGCCAGCAGCTTACAACAGGGGGATGGCACTGAAGCTTTCTTT CASSLQQGDGTEAFF
TRBJ2-5 - TRBV7-2 - TGTGCCTGTCGGGGGTCCGGAGAGACCCAGTACTTC CACRGSGETQYF
TRBJ1-1 - TRBV6-1 - TGTGCCAGCAGTTATGGCTCGAACACTGAAGCTTTCTTT CASSYGSNTEAFF
TRBJ1-1 - TRBV9 TRBD1 TGTGCCAGCAGCCGACGACAGGGCACTGAAGCTTTCTTT CASSRRQGTEAFF
TRBJ1-1 - TRBV28 - TGTGCCAGCAGTGGACAGATTGACACTGAAGCTTTCTTT CASSGQIDTEAFF
TRBJ1-1 few TRBV27 - TGTGCCAGCAGTCAGCGGTTCCACCTGAACACTGAAGCTTTCTTT CASSQRFHLNTEAFF
TRBJ1-5 - TRBV29-1 - TGCAGCGTTGCGGAAGGCGCCTATAGCAATCAGCCCCAGCATTTT CSVAEGAYSNQPQHF
TRBJ2-7 few TRBV14 - TGTGCCAGCAGCCAAGATCGGAGTCCGGGATACTCCTACGAGCAGTACTTC CASSQDRSPGYSYEQYF
TRBJ1-6 - TRBV7-3 - TGTGCCAGCAGCTTACACCCTTCGAGGGATACCTATAATTCACCCCTCCACTTT CASSLHPSRDTYNSPLHF
TRBJ1-5 - TRBV19 TRBD1 TGTGCCAGTAAGGGACAGAATAATCAGCCCCAGCATTTT CASKGQNNQPQHF
TRBJ1-1 - TRBV10-2 - TGCGCCAGCAGTGAGTCTAGGGGGAACACTGAAGCTTTCTTT CASSESRGNTEAFF
TRBJ2-5 - TRBV6-1 - TGTGCCAGCACTATAGCGGAGGGGACCCAGTACTTC CASTIAEGTQYF
TRBJ2-2 - TRBV2 - TGTGCCAGCAGACAGGGTCGTCTTAACACCGGGGAGCTGTTTTTT CASRQGRLNTGELFF
TRBJ2-7 - TRBV2 TRBD1 TGTGCCAGCAGTACCGGGACAGGGGGCGCGCTCTCCTACGAGCAGTACTTC CASSTGTGGALSYEQYF
TRBJ1-3 - TRBV7-9 TRBD1 TGTGCCAGCAGCGCATCCGGGACAGTCTCTGGAAACACCATATATTTT CASSASGTVSGNTIYF
TRBJ2-3 - TRBV29-1 - TGCAGCGCCTCGGGCCCTAGCACAGATACGCAGTATTTT CSASGPSTDTQYF
TRBJ1-1 - TRBV5-1 - TGCGCCAGCAGCTTGGCGGGGCAGAGGGGCACTGAAGCTTTCTTT CASSLAGQRGTEAFF
TRBJ1-4 few TRBV2 - TGTGCCAGCGCGAAGGACCTTTGGGAAAAACTGTTTTTT CASAKDLWEKLFF
TRBJ2-7 - TRBV5-1 - TGCGCCAGCAGCTCCGGACAGTATGACGAGCAGTACTTC CASSSGQYDEQYF
TRBJ1-2 - TRBV27 - TGTGCCAGCGCCATGGCCGACGATTTAAACTATGGCTACACCTTC CASAMADDLNYGYTF
TRBJ2-2 - TRBV5-1 TRBD2 TGCGCCAGCAGCTTGGTACTAGCGGGGACCGGGGAGCTGTTTTTT CASSLVLAGTGELFF
TRBJ1-1 - TRBV11-2 - TGTGCCAGCAGCCCCCGGTCAGGCACTGAAGCTTTCTTT CASSPRSGTEAFF
TRBJ1-1 once TRBV18 - TGTGCCAGCTCGCCGGGACGGGGTGGTGCGAACACTGAAGCTTTCTTT CASSPGRGGANTEAFF
TRBJ1-1 - TRBV19 - TGTGCCAGTAGTATGTGGCAGGTGAACACTGAAGCTTTCTTT CASSMWQVNTEAFF
TRBJ2-1 - TRBV6-1 TRBD1 TGTGCCACCCTACAGGGGTACAATGAGCAGTTCTTC CATLQGYNEQFF
TRBJ1-2 - TRBV5-4 TRBD1 TGTGCCAGCAGCCACCCCCGGACAGGGAGAAATGGCTACACCTTC CASSHPRTGRNGYTF
TRBJ1-4 - TRBV2 - TGTGCCTGCTCCCACGCGGGGGGCGCCGGAACTAATGAAAAACTGTTTTTT CACSHAGGAGTNEKLFF
TRBJ2-3 once TRBV7-3 - TGTGCCAGCAGCTTAATTGGGGGCCTTACAGATACGCAGTATTTT CASSLIGGLTDTQYF
TRBJ2-7 - TRBV30 - TGTGCCTGGACTCTTCCGGCCACCCGCCACGAGCAGTACTTC CAWTLPATRHEQYF
TRBJ1-5 - TRBV6-1 - TGTGCCAGCACCCGACAGAATCAGCCCCAGCATTTT CASTRQNQPQHF
TRBJ1-2 - TRBV6-1 - TGTGCCAGCAGTGAAGGGACAGAGATTTATGGCTACACCTTC CASSEGTEIYGYTF
TRBJ2-4 - TRBV30 TRBD1 TGTGCCTGGAGTACTGGGACAGGGGACATTCAGTACTTC CAWSTGTGDIQYF